This T cell receptor (beta chain) was observed in a study of a mutant IDH1 vaccine in newly diagnosed glioma. Study in general: The start of vaccination came 4-6 weeks after radiotherapy alone, or with temozolomide cycles.

On this clone: The antigen remains undetermined.

The CDR3 covers 15 residues. The V gene's germline CDR1 is SGHRS and CDR2 YFSETQ. V lost 2 bases to trimming and J lost 6 bases; unmatched junction nucleotides: 4. Generated by immunoSEQ multiplex PCR, the TCRdb table keeps only in-frame clones and is missing some. The data contain about 50,000 clones, approximately 92% of them seen just once; the ten biggest clones take up roughly 2.4%. Study-wide findings and caveats: Detectable vaccine-induced immune responses arose in about 92% of patients. With respect to changes in top peripheral T cell clonotypes, pseudoprogression seemed unrelated.

The time point is: week 35, safety follow-up. Topical imiquimod accompanied each vaccine dose, which consisted of 300 ug of mutant IDH1 20-mer peptide. Sequences were derived from PBMCs, sampled from a glioma patient whose treatment included an IDH1 peptide vaccine. The chain recombines TRBV5-1 with TRBJ2-2; 10 nucleotides align to TRBD2. This receptor was obtained from a man between 45 and 60 years old with glioma. The CDR3 bases are TGCGCCAGCAGCTTAAGCGGGAGGGCCGCCGGGGAGCTGTTTTTT. This encodes CASSLSGRAAGELFF.